This is a list of T cell receptor beta chains from one sample in a study of cytomegalovirus exposure and HLA in healthy donors. Sequencing used immunoSEQ multiplex PCR; TCRdb keeps in-frame clones, though not all of them. The data show over 110,000 clones, more than 75% seen once. Sequenced: PBMCs. The source is a woman aged 40 to 50 in good health and CMV-seropositive. Each CDR3 is given with its conserved first and last residue. A D gene is named only where the DNA matches it firmly. Clone sizes are given selectively: once, few, many, or a class where the clone is expanded.

>TRBJ2-5|.|.|TRBV6-5
CASSYLAIGGETQYF
>TRBJ2-7|.|TRBD1|TRBV4-2
CASSQEGGTGYYEQYF
>TRBJ1-2|.|TRBD1|TRBV5-1
CASGQGFGYGYTF
>TRBJ2-5|.|.|TRBV18
CASSPEGETQYF
>TRBJ2-3|once|.|TRBV29-1
CSVASGTSTDTQYF
>TRBJ2-5|.|TRBD2|TRBV28
CASSLWEGQWETQYF
>TRBJ1-2|.|.|TRBV7-9
CASSSGAYGYTF
>TRBJ2-3|.|TRBD2|TRBV5-4
CASSLGGTSGNADTQYF
>TRBJ2-7|.|TRBD1|TRBV7-9
CASSSSDRGITYEQYF
>TRBJ1-5|few|TRBD1|TRBV2
CASSSQRGQGQPQHF
>TRBJ1-1|.|.|TRBV7-9
CSSSRVNTEAFF
>TRBJ2-1|few|.|TRBV7-3
CASSLGGGGANEQFF